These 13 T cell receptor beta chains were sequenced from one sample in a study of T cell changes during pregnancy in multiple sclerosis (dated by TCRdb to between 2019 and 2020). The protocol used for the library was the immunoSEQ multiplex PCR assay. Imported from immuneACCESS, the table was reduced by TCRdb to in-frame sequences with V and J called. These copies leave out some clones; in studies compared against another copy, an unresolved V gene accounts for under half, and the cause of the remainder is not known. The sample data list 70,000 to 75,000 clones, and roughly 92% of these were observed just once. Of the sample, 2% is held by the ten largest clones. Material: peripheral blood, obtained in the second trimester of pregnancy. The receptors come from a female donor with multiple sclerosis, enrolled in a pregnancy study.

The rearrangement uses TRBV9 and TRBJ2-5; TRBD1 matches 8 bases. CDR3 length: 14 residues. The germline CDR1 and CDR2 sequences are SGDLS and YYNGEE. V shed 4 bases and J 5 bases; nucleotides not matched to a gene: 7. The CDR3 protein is CASSQTGVSETQYF. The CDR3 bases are TGTGCCAGCAGCCAGACAGGGGTTTCGGAGACCCAGTACTTC.

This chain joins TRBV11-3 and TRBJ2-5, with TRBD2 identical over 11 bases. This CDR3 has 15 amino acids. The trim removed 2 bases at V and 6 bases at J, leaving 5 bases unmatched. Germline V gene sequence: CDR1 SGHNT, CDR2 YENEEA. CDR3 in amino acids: CASSLWASGGQTQYF. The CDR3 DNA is TGTGCCAGCAGCTTATGGGCTAGCGGGGGGCAGACCCAGTACTTC.

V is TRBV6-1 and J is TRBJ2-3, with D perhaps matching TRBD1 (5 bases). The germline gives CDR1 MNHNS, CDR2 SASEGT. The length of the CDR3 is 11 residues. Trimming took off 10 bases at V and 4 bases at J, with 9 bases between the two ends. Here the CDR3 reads CATGIPDTQYF. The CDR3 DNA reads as TGTGCCACAGGGATTCCAGATACGCAGTATTTT.

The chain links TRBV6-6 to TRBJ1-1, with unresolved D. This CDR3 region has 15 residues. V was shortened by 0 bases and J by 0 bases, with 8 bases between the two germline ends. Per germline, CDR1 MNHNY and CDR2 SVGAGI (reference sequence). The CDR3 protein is CASSYSKSLNTEAFF. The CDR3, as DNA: TGTGCCAGCAGTTACTCTAAGAGCTTGAACACTGAAGCTTTCTTT.

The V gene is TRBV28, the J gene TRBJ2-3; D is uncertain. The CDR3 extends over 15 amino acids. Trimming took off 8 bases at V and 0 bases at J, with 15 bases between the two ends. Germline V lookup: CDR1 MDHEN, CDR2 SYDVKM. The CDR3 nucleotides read TGTGCCAGCCCGCCCTACCCGACTAGCACAGATACGCAGTATTTT. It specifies CASPPYPTSTDTQYF.

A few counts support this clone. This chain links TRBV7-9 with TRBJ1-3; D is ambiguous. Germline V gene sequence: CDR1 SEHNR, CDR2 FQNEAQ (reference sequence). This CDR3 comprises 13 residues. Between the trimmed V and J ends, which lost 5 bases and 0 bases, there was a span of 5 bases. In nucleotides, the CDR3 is TGTGCCAGCAGCCCGTCCTCTGGAAACACCATATATTTT. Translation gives CASSPSSGNTIYF.

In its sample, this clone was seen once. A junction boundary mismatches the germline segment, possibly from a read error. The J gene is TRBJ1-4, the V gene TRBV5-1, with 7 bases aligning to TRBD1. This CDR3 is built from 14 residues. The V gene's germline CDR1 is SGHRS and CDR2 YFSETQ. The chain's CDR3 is CANSSGQPNEKLFF. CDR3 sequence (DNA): TGCGCCAACAGCTCGGGACAGCCTAATGAAAAACTGTTTTTT.

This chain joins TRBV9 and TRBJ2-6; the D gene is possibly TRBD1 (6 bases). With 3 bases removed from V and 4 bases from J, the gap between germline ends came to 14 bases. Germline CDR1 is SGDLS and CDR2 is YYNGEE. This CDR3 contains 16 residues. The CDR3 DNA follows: TGTGCCAGCAGCGCCTACAGGGTTCGGGGGGCCAACGTCCTGACTTTC. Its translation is CASSAYRVRGANVLTF.

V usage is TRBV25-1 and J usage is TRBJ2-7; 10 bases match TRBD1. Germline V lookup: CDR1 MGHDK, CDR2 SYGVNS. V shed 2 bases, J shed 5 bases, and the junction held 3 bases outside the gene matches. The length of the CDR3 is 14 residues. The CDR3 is CASSEPGQGDEQYF. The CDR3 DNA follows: TGTGCCAGCAGTGAACCCGGACAGGGGGACGAGCAGTACTTC.

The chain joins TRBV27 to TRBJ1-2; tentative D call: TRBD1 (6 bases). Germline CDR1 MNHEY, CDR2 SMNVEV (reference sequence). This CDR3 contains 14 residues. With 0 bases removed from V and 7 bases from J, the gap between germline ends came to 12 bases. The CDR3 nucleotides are TGTGCCAGCAGTTTATCATCGACAGGAGGTGGCTACACCTTC. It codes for CASSLSSTGGGYTF.

The CDR3: CASSPEQGFGTDTQYF. The CDR3 DNA reads as TGTGCCAGCAGCCCCGAACAGGGCTTTGGCACAGATACGCAGTATTTT. This chain links TRBV5-8 with TRBJ2-3, with a weak D call TRBD1 (6 bases). CDR3 size: 16 residues. Germline V gene sequence: CDR1 SGHTS, CDR2 YDEGEE. V gave up 4 bases and J gave up 1 base, with 16 bases separating them.

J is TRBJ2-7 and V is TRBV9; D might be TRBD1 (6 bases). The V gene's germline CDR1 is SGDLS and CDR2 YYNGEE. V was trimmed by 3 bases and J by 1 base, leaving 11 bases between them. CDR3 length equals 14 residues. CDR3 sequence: CASSAADRSYEQYF. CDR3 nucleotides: TGTGCCAGCAGCGCCGCCGACAGGTCCTACGAGCAGTACTTC.

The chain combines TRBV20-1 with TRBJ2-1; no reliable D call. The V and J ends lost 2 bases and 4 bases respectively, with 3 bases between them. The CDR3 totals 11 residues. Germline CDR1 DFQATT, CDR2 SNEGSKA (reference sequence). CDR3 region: CSARYYNEQFF. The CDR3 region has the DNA TGCAGTGCTAGATATTACAATGAGCAGTTCTTC.